Sequencing of this T cell receptor (beta chain) was carried out in a study of cytomegalovirus exposure and HLA in healthy donors. Study-wide findings and caveats: The tendency of first-cohort TCR clusters to co-occur in the 120 validation repertoires was the finding of a later analysis.

This clone was recorded a few times. The antigen is unknown. This specimen includes other DNA sequences encoding the same CDR3. In germline, CDR1 is DFQATT, CDR2 SNEGSKA (reference sequence). This CDR3 comprises 11 residues. V dropped 3 bases and J dropped 4 bases, with 6 bases sitting between them. The donors were members of the validation cohort, which comprised about 120 subjects and was separate from the first cohort of about 700 subjects. Measured with immunoSEQ multiplex PCR; TCRdb has only the in-frame clones, and not every one. The sample yields approximately 71,000 clones, approximately 94% seen once.

This chain connects TRBV20-1 to TRBJ1-1, with D unresolved. The sample taken for sequencing was PBMCs. The TCR sequence derives from a young woman in good health and CMV-seronegative. The CDR3 loop reads CSARGATEAFF. For the CDR3, the DNA is TGCAGTGCTAGGGGAGCCACTGAAGCTTTCTTT.